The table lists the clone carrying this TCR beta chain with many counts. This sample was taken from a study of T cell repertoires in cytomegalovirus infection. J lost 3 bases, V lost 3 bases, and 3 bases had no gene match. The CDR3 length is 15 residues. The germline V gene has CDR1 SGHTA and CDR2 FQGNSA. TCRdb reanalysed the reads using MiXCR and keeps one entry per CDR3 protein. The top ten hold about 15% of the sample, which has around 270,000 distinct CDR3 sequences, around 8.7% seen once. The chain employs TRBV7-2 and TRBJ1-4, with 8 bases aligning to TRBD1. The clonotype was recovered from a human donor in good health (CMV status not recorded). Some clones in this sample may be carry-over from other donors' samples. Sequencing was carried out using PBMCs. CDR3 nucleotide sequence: TGTGCCAGCAGCTTTGGACAGGGCCCTAATGAAAAACTGTTTTTT. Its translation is CASSFGQGPNEKLFF. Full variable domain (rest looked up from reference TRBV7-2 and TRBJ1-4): GAGVSQSPSNKVTEKGKDVELRCDPISGHTALYWYRQSLGQGLEFLIYFQGNSAPDKSGLPSDRFSAERTGGSVSTLTIQRTQQEDSAVYLCASSFGQGPNEKLFFGSGTQLSVL.